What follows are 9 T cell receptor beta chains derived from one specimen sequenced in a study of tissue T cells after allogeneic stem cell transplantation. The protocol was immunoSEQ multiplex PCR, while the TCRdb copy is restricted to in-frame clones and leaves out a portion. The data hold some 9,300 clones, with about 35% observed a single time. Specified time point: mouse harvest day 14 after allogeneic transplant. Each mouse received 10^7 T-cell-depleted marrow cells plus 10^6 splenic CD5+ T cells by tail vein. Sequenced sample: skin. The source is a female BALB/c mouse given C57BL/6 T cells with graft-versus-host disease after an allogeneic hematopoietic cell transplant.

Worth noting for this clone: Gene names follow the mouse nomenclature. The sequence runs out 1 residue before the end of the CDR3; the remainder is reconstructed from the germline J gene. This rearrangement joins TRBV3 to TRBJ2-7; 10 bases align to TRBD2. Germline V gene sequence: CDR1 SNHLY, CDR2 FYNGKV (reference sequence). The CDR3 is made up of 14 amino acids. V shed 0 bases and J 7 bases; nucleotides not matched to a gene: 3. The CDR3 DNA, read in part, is TGTGCCAGCAGCTTAGCGCTGGGGGGGCGGGAACAGTAC. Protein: CASSLALGGREQY. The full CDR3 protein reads CASSLALGGREQYF.

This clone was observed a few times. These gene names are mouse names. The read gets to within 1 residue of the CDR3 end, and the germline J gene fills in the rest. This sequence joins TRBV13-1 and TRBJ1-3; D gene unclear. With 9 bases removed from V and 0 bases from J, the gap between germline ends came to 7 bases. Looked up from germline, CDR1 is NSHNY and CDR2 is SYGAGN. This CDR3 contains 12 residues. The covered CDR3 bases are TGTGCCACGCAGACTTCTGGAAATACGCTCTAT. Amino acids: CATQTSGNTLY. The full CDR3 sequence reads CATQTSGNTLYF.

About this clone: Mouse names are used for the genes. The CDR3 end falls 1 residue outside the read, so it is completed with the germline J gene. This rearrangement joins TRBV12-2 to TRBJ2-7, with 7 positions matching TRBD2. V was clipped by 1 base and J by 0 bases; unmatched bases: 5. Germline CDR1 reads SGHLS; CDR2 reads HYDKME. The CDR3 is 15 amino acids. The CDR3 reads CASSLPGGSSYEQYF. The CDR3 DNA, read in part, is TGTGCCAGCTCTCTTCCTGGGGGTAGCTCCTATGAACAGTAC.

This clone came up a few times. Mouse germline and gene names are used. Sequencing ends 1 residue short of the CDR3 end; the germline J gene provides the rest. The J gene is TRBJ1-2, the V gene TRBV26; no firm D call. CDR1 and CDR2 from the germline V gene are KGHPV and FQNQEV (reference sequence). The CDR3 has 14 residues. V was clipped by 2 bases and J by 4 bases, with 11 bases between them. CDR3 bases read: TGTGCCAGCAGTCTGGAAGGGTCGGGCTCCGACTACACC. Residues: CASSLEGSGSDYT. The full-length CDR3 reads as CASSLEGSGSDYTF. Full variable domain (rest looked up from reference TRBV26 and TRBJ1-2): NSKVIQTPRYLVKGQGQKAKMRCIPEKGHPVVFWYQQNKNNEFKFLINFQNQEVLQQIDMTEKRFSAECPSNSPCSLEIQSSEAGDSALYLCASSLEGSGSDYTFGSGTRLLVI.

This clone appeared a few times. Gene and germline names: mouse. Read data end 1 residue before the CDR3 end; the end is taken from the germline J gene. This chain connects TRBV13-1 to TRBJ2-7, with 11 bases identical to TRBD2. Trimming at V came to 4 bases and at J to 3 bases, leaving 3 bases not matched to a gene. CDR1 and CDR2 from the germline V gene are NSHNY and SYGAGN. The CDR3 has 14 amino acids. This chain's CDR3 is CASSSGLGVYEQYF. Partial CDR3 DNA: TGTGCCAGCAGTTCGGGACTGGGGGTCTATGAACAGTAC.

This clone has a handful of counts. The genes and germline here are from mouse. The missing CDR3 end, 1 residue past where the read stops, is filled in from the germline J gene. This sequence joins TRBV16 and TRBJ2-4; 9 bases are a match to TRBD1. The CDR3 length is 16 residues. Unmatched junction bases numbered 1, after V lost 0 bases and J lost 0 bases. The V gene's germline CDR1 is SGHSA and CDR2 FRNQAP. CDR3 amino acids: CASSLEGQGSQNTLYF. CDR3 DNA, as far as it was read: TGTGCAAGCAGCTTAGAGGGACAGGGTAGTCAAAACACCTTGTAC.

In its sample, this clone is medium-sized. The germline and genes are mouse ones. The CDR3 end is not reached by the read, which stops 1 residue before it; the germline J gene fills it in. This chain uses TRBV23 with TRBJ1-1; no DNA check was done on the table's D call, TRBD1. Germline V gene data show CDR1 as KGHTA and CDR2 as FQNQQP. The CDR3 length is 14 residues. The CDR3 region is CSSSQGTANTEVFF. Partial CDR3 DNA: TGCTCCAGCAGTCAAGGGACAGCAAACACAGAAGTCTTC. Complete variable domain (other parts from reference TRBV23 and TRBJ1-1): DAAVTQKPRYLIKMKGQEAEMKCIPEKGHTAVFWYQQKQSKELKFLIYFQNQQPLDQIDMVKERFSAVCPSSSLCSLGIRTCEAEDSALYLCSSSQGTANTEVFFGKGTRLTVV.

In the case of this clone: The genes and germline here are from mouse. The part of the CDR3 DNA that was read is TGTGCCAGCAGTGTGGACAACTCCTATGAACAGTAC. It is translated as CASSVDNSYEQY. The complete CDR3 reads CASSVDNSYEQYF. The J gene is TRBJ2-7, the V gene TRBV13-1; TRBD1 is a possible D gene (5 bases). The sequenced fragment ends 1 residue before the CDR3 boundary, so the rest is inferred from the germline J gene. The germline V and J ends were trimmed by 3 bases and 0 bases, with 7 bases remaining between them. The CDR3 is made up of 13 amino acids. Germline V gene sequence: CDR1 NSHNY, CDR2 SYGAGN.

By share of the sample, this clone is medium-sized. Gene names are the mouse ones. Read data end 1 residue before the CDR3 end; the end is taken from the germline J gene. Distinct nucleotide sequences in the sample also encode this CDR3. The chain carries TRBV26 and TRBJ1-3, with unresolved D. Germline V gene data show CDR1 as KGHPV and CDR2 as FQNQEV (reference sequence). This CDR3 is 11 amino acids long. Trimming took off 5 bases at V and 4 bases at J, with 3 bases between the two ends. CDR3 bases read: TGTGCCAGCAGTACCGGAAATACGCTCTAT. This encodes CASSTGNTLY. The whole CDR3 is CASSTGNTLYF.